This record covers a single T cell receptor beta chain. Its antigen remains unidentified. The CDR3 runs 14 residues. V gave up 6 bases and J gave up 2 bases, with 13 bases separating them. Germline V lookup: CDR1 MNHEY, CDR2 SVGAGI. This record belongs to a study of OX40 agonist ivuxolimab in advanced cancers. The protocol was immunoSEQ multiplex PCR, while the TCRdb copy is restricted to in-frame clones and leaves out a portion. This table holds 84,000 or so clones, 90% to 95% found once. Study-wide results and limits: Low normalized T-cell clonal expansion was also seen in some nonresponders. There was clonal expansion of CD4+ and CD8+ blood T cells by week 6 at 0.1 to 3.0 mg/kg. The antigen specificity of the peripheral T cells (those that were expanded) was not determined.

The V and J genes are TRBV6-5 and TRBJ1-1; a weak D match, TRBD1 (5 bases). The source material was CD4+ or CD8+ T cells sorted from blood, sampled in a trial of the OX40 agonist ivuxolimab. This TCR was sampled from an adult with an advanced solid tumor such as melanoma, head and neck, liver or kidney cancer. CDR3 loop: CASRGPNLNTEAFF. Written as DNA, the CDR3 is TGTGCCAGCAGGGGGCCGAACCTAAACACTGAAGCTTTCTTT.